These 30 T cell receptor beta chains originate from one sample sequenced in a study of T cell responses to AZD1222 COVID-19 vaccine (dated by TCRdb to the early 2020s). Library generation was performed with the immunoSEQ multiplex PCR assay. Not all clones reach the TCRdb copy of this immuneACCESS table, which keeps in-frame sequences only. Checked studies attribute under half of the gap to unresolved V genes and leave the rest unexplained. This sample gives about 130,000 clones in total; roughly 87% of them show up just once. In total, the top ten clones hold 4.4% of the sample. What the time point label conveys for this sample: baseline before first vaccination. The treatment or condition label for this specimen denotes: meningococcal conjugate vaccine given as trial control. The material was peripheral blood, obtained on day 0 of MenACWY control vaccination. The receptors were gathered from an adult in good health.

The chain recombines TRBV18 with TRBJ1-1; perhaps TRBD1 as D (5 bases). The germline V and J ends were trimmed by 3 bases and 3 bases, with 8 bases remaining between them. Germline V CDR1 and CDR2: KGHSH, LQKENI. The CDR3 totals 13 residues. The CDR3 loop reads CASSPIQDTEAFF. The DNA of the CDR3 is TGTGCCAGCTCACCGATACAGGACACTGAAGCTTTCTTT.

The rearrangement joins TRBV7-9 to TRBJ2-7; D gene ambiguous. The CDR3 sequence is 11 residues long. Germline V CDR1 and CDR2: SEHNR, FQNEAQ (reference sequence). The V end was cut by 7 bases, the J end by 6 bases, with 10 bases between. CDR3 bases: TGTGCCAGCACCTCCTTGGGCGAGCAGTACTTC. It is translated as CASTSLGEQYF.

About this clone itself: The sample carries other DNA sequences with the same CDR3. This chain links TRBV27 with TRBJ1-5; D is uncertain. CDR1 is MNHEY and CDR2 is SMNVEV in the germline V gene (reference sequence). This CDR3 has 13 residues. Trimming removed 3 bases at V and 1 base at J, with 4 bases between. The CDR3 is CASSLWSNQPQHF. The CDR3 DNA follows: TGTGCCAGCAGTTTGTGGAGCAATCAGCCCCAGCATTTT.

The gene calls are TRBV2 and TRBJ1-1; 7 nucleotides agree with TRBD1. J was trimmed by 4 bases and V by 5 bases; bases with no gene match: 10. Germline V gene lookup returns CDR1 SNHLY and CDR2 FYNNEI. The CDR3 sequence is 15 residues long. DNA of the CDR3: TGTGCCAGCAGTCCGGGACAGCCAGAGATCACTGAAGCTTTCTTT. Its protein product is CASSPGQPEITEAFF.

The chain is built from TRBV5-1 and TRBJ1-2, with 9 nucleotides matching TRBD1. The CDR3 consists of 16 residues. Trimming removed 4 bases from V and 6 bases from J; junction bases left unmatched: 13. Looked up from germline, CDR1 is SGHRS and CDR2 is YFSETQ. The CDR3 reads CASSRSGQGVSNGYTF. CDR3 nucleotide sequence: TGCGCCAGCAGCAGATCGGGACAGGGTGTGTCGAATGGCTACACCTTC.

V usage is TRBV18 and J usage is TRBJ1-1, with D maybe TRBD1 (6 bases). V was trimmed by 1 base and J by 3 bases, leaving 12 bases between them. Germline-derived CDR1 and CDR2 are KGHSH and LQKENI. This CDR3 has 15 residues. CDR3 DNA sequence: TGTGCCAGCTCACCACTACAGGGACCGGACACTGAAGCTTTCTTT. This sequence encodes CASSPLQGPDTEAFF.

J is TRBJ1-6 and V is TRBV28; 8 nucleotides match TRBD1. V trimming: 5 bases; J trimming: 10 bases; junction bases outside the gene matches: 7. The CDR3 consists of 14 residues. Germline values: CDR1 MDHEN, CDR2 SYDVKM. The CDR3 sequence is CASSTGGSESPLHF. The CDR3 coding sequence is TGTGCCAGCAGTACAGGGGGTTCGGAATCACCCCTCCACTTT.

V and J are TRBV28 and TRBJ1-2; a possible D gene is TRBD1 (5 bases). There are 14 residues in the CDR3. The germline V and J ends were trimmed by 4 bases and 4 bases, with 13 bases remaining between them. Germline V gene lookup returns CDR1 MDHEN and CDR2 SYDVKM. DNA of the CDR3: TGTGCCAGCAGTTGGTCTGGGGCTGGCTATGGCTACACCTTC. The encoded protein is CASSWSGAGYGYTF.

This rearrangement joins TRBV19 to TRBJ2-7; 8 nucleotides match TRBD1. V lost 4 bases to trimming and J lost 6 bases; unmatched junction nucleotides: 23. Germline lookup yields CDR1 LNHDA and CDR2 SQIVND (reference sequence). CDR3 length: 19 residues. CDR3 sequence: CASSRSRRPRTGLSGEQYV. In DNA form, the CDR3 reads TGTGCCAGTAGTAGGTCCCGACGCCCGAGGACAGGGCTCTCGGGCGAGCAGTACGTC.

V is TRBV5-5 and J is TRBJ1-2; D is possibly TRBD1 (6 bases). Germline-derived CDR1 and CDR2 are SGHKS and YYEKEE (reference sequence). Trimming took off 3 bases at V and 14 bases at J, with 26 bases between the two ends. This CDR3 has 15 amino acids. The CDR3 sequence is CASSYPRDTTESETF. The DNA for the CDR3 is TGTGCCAGCAGCTACCCCCGGGACACTACGGAGTCGGAGACCTTC.

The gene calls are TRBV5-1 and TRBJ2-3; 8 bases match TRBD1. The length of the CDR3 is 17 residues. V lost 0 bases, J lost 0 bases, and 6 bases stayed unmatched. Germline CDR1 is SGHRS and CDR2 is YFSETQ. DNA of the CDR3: TGCGCCAGCAGCTTGGCCGGCGGGACAGGCAGCACAGATACGCAGTATTTT. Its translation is CASSLAGGTGSTDTQYF.

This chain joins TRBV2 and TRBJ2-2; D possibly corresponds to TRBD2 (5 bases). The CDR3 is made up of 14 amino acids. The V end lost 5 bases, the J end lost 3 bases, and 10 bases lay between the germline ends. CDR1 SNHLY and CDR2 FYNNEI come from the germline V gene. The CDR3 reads CASSLLRDTGELFF. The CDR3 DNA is TGTGCCAGCAGTCTACTGAGGGACACCGGGGAGCTGTTTTTT.

CDR3 amino acids: CASSLRPREPNSPLHF. CDR3 bases: TGTGCCAGCAGCTTACGGCCCCGAGAACCCAATTCACCCCTCCACTTT. This sequence joins TRBV6-2 or TRBV6-3 and TRBJ1-6; D gene uncertain. CDR1 is MNHEY, CDR2 SVGEGT, per germline. The CDR3 has 16 residues. V dropped 6 bases and J dropped 7 bases, with 19 bases sitting between them.

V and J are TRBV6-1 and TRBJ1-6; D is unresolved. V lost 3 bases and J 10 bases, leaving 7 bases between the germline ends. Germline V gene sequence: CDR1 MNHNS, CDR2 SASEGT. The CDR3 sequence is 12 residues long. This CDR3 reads CASSERHSPLHF. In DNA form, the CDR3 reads TGTGCCAGCAGTGAGAGACACTCACCCCTCCACTTT.

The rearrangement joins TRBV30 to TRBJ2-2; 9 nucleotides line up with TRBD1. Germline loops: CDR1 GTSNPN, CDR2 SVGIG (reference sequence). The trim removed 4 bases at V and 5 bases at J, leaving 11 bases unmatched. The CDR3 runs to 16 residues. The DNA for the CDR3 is TGTGCCTGGACCAAACCCTGGGACAGGGTGACCGGGGAGCTGTTTTTT. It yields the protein CAWTKPWDRVTGELFF.

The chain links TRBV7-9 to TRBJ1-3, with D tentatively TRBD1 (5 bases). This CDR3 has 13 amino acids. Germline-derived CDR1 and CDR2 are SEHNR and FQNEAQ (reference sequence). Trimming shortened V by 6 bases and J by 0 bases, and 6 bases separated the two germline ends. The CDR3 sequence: CASRDNSGNTIYF. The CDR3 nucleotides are TGTGCCAGCAGGGACAACTCTGGAAACACCATATATTTT.

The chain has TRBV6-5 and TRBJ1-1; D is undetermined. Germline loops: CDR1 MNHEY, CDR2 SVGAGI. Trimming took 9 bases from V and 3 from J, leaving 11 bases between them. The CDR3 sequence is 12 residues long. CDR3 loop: CASGREYTEAFF. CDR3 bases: TGTGCCAGTGGAAGGGAGTACACTGAAGCTTTCTTT.

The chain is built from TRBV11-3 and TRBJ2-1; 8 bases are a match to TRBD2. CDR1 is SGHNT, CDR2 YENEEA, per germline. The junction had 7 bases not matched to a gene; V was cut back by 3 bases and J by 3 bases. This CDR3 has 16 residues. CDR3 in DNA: TGTGCCAGCAGCTTTCGGGGGGGGACCGACTACAATGAGCAGTTCTTC. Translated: CASSFRGGTDYNEQFF. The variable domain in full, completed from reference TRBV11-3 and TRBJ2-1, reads EAGVVQSPRYKIIEKKQPVAFWCNPISGHNTLYWYLQNLGQGPELLIRYENEEAVDDSQLPKDRFSAERLKGVDSTLKIQPAELGDSAVYLCASSFRGGTDYNEQFFGPGTRLTVL.

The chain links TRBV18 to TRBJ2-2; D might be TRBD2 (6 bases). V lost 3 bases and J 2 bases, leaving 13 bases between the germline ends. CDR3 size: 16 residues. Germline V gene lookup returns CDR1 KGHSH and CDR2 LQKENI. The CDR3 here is CASSPRGLQNTGELFF. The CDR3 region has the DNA TGTGCCAGCTCACCGCGCGGACTACAAAACACCGGGGAGCTGTTTTTT.

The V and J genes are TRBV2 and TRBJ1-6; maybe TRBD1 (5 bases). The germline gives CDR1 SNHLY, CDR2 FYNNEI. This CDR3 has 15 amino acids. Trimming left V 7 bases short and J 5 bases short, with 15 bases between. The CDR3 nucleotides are TGTGCCAGCATTGGCCAGGGAACGGATAATTCACCCCTCCACTTT. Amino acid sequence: CASIGQGTDNSPLHF.

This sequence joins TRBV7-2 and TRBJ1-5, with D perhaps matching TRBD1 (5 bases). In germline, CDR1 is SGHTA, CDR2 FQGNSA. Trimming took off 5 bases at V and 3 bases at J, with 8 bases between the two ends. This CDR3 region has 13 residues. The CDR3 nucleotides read TGTGCCAGCAGCGTAGGGGTCAATCAGCCCCAGCATTTT. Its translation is CASSVGVNQPQHF.

CDR3 nucleotides: TGTGCCAGCAGAACTCTAGCGGGAGGGGGGACCCAGTACTTC. Translated, it gives CASRTLAGGGTQYF. The chain joins TRBV6-5 to TRBJ2-5, with TRBD2 identical over 12 bases. The CDR3 runs to 14 residues. Germline values: CDR1 MNHEY, CDR2 SVGAGI. Trimming at V came to 6 bases and at J to 7 bases, leaving 6 bases not matched to a gene.

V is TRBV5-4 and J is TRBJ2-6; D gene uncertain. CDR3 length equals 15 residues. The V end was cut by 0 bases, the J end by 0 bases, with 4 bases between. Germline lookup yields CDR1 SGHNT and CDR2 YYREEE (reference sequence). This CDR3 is CASSLAASGANVLTF. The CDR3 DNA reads TGTGCCAGCAGCTTGGCTGCCTCTGGGGCCAACGTCCTGACTTTC.

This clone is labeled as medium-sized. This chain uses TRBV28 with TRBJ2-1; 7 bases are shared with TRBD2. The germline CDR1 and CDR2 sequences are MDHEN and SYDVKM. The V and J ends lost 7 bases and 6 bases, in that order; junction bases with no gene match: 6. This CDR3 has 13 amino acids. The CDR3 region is CASTNGEGNEQFF. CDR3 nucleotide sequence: TGTGCCAGCACCAACGGGGAGGGCAATGAGCAGTTCTTC.

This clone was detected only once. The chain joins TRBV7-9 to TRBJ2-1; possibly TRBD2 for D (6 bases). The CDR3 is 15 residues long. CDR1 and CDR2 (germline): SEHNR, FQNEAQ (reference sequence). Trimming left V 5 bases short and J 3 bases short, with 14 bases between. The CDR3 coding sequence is TGTGCCAGCAGCCCCCGGGACTTTAGCTACAATGAGCAGTTCTTC. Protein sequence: CASSPRDFSYNEQFF.

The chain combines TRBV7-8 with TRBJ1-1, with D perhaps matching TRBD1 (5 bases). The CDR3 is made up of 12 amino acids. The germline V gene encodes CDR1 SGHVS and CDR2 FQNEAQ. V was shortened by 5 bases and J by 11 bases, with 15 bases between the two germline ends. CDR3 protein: CASSRAEGTAFF. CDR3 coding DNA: TGTGCCAGCAGCCGGGCGGAAGGGACGGCTTTCTTT.

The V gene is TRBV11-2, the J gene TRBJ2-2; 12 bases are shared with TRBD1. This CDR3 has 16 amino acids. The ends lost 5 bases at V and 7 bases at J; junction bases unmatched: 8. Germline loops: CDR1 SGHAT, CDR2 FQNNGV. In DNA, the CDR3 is TGTGCCAGCAGCCCCACCGGGACAGGGGGCTACGGGGAGCTGTTTTTT. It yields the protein CASSPTGTGGYGELFF. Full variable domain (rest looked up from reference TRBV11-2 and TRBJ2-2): EAGVAQSPRYKIIEKRQSVAFWCNPISGHATLYWYQQILGQGPKLLIQFQNNGVVDDSQLPKDRFSAERLKGVDSTLKIQPAKLEDSAVYLCASSPTGTGGYGELFFGEGSRLTVL.

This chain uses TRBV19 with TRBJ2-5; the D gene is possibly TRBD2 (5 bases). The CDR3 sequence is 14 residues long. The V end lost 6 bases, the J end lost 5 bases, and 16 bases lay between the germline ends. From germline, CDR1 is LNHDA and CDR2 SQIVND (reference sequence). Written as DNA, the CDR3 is TGTGCCAGTAGCTCGGGGTCTCCCTTGGAGACCCAGTACTTC. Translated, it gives CASSSGSPLETQYF.

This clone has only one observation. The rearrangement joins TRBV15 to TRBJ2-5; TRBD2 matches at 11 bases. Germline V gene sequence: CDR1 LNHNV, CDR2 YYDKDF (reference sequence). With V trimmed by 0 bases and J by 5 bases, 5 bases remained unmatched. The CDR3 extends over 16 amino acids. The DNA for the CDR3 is TGTGCCACCAGCAGAGACCTAGCGGGGGGTTATGAGACCCAGTACTTC. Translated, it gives CATSRDLAGGYETQYF.

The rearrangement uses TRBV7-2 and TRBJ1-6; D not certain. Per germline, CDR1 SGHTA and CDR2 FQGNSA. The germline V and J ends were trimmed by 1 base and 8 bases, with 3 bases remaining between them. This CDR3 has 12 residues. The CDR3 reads CASSLGYSPLHF. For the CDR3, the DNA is TGTGCCAGCAGCTTAGGCTATTCACCCCTCCACTTT.